Following are 22 T cell receptor beta chains from one sample sequenced in a study of human T cells and chemical hapten exposure. Time point given: patch test 2, 6 weeks after DPC sensitization. Treatment indicated: therapeutic diphenylcyclopropenone sensitization with weekly scalp DPC. TCRdb fed the RACE reads into MiXCR, producing one record per CDR3 protein. This table has just over 350,000 distinct CDR3 sequences, roughly 6% appearing once. The input for sequencing was whole blood, taken in connection with sensitization to the hapten diphenylcyclopropenone (DPC). Receptors were obtained from a woman under 30 with alopecia areata. Some clones in this sample may be carry-over from other donors' samples.

The genes are TRBV29-1 and TRBJ1-2; 7 positions match TRBD1. The V segment lost 3 bases and the J segment 2 bases; nucleotides outside the gene matches: 18. Germline CDR1 and CDR2: SQVTM and ANQGSEA. The CDR3 covers 18 residues. The CDR3 DNA follows: TGCAGCGTTGAGGGAGCGGACAAATTGGGACAGCGAAACTATGGCTACACCTTC. It translates to CSVEGADKLGQRNYGYTF.

This clonotype was recorded at least ten times. Here the CDR3 DNA reads TGTGCCAGCAGTTCGAGTCGGGCAGAGTACTACGAGCAGTACTTC. Amino acid sequence: CASSSSRAEYYEQYF. J is TRBJ2-7 and V is TRBV27, with D unclear. The ends were cut back, 4 bases at V and 3 bases at J, with 16 bases in the middle. This CDR3 spans 15 amino acids. The germline gives CDR1 MNHEY, CDR2 SMNVEV (reference sequence).

The chain employs TRBV7-2 and TRBJ1-2; possibly TRBD1 for D (5 bases). V was cut by 1 base and J by 2 bases, with 11 bases left in between. Germline assignment: CDR1 SGHTA and CDR2 FQGNSA. This CDR3 is 15 amino acids long. This CDR3 is CASSLGPRGNYGYTF. The CDR3 nucleotides read TGTGCCAGCAGCTTAGGTCCACGGGGGAACTATGGCTACACCTTC.

The chain employs TRBV12-3 or TRBV12-4 and TRBJ2-7; D perhaps matches TRBD1 (5 bases). Trimming took off 5 bases at V and 0 bases at J, with 8 bases between the two ends. CDR3 length: 13 amino acids. The CDR3 DNA reads TGTGCCAGCAGTGCTGGGGCCTCCTACGAGCAGTACTTC. As protein: CASSAGASYEQYF.

In its sample, this clonotype was seen a few times. CDR3 nucleotide sequence: TGTGCCAGCAGTCCGCCCGGGGAGCTGTTTTTT. Translation: CASSPPGELFF. This chain links TRBV2 with TRBJ2-2, with D hard to call. Deletions cut 5 bases from V and 6 bases from J, with 4 bases between. CDR1 and CDR2 (germline): SNHLY, FYNNEI. CDR3 length: 11 residues. The full variable domain, rest sourced from reference TRBV2 and TRBJ2-2, is EPEVTQTPSHQVTQMGQEVILRCVPISNHLYFYWYRQILGQKVEFLVSFYNNEISEKSEIFDDQFSVERPDGSNFTLKIRSTKLEDSAMYFCASSPPGELFFGEGSRLTVL.

This clonotype was counted many times. CDR3 in amino acids: CSARVLAGTYNEQFF. CDR3 bases: TGCAGTGCTAGGGTCTTAGCGGGGACCTACAATGAGCAGTTCTTC. The chain couples TRBV20-1 to TRBJ2-1; 8 bases are a match to TRBD2. There are 15 residues in the CDR3. V lost 3 bases to trimming and J lost 2 bases; unmatched junction nucleotides: 6. CDR1 is DFQATT and CDR2 is SNEGSKA in the germline V gene (reference sequence).

The table lists this clonotype with many counts. The chain employs TRBV28 and TRBJ1-1; D is undetermined. Germline V gene sequence: CDR1 MDHEN, CDR2 SYDVKM. Trimming took off 6 bases at V and 0 bases at J, with 11 bases between the two ends. This CDR3 contains 14 residues. The CDR3 sequence: CASRIGDLNTEAFF. DNA for the CDR3: TGTGCCAGCAGGATAGGTGACCTGAACACTGAAGCTTTCTTT.

In the case of this clonotype: The junction differs from germline at one of its ends, possibly a read error. The V call is TRBV27, the J call TRBJ2-3; the D call may be TRBD1 or TRBD2 (5 bases each). CDR1 and CDR2 (germline): MNHEY, SMNVEV (reference sequence). This CDR3 comprises 15 residues. Here the CDR3 reads CTSSPRGIGTDTQYF. The CDR3 DNA is TGTACCAGCAGTCCGAGGGGAATTGGGACAGATACGCAGTATTTT.

This clonotype was recorded at least ten times. The chain recombines TRBV7-2 with TRBJ2-4; D uncertain. This CDR3 is 13 amino acids long. The V end was cut by 0 bases, the J end by 6 bases, with 6 bases between. Germline V lookup: CDR1 SGHTA, CDR2 FQGNSA. The CDR3 DNA follows: TGTGCCAGCAGCTTAGCGCCCCTAAACATTCAGTACTTC. Its translation: CASSLAPLNIQYF. Filled out from reference TRBV7-2 and TRBJ2-4, the complete variable domain reads GAGVSQSPSNKVTEKGKDVELRCDPISGHTALYWYRQSLGQGLEFLIYFQGNSAPDKSGLPSDRFSAERTGGSVSTLTIQRTQQEDSAVYLCASSLAPLNIQYFGAGTRLSVL.

The gene calls are TRBV6-5 and TRBJ1-2, with 8 bases that match TRBD1. The CDR3 runs to 13 residues. V shed 6 bases and J 3 bases; nucleotides not matched to a gene: 3. Germline V gene data show CDR1 as MNHEY and CDR2 as SVGAGI. CDR3 sequence reads: CASRLDRDYGYTF. The CDR3 DNA follows: TGTGCCAGCAGATTGGACAGGGACTATGGCTACACCTTC.

J is TRBJ2-1 and V is TRBV6-2 or TRBV6-3, with D uncertain. Trimming shortened V by 2 bases and J by 0 bases, and 20 bases separated the two germline ends. CDR1 MNHEY and CDR2 SVGEGT come from the germline V gene. The CDR3 is 19 amino acids. The CDR3 DNA sequence: TGTGCCAGCAGTTACAATGGGCTCAAGCGCCACTCCTCCTACAATGAGCAGTTCTTC. It specifies CASSYNGLKRHSSYNEQFF.

This clonotype was seen at least ten times. The gene calls are TRBV6-1 and TRBJ1-1, with a possible D match to TRBD1 (6 bases). Looked up from germline, CDR1 is MNHNS and CDR2 is SASEGT. Between the trimmed V and J ends, which lost 8 bases and 1 base, there was a span of 11 bases. The CDR3 loop spans 13 amino acids. The CDR3 is CASGGHPNTEAFF. Written as DNA, the CDR3 is TGTGCCAGCGGGGGACACCCGAACACTGAAGCTTTCTTT.

This sequence joins TRBV11-2 and TRBJ2-4, with unresolved D. Deletions cut 5 bases from V and 0 bases from J, with 11 bases between. This CDR3 spans 15 amino acids. Germline V lookup: CDR1 SGHAT, CDR2 FQNNGV. The CDR3 nucleotides are TGTGCCAGCAGCACGGGTCAGGTAGCCAAAAACATTCAGTACTTC. It yields the protein CASSTGQVAKNIQYF.

The rearrangement joins TRBV12-3 or TRBV12-4 to TRBJ2-7, with 7 nucleotides matching TRBD2. The V segment lost 3 bases and the J segment 6 bases; nucleotides outside the gene matches: 11. This CDR3 contains 15 residues. In DNA form, the CDR3 reads TGTGCCAGCAGTTTTTTCATCGACCTAGCGGCCGAGCAGTACTTC. Residues: CASSFFIDLAAEQYF.

The gene calls are TRBV20-1 and TRBJ1-1, with 8 bases aligning to TRBD1. The germline V gene encodes CDR1 DFQATT and CDR2 SNEGSKA (reference sequence). With 6 bases clipped from V and 5 bases from J, the junction kept 2 bases outside the gene matches. This CDR3 comprises 11 residues. The CDR3 is CSARTGTEAFF. CDR3 nucleotides: TGCAGTGCCAGGACAGGGACTGAAGCTTTCTTT.

This clonotype has just a few counts. The gene calls are TRBV20-1 and TRBJ2-7; 8 positions match TRBD2. J lost 2 bases, V lost 5 bases, and 5 bases had no gene match. The CDR3 has 13 residues. Germline V CDR1 and CDR2: DFQATT, SNEGSKA (reference sequence). CDR3 DNA: TGCAGTGCTCGTCCGGGACTAGCCTACGAGCAGTACTTC. It codes for CSARPGLAYEQYF.

This clonotype appeared many times. This chain uses TRBV6-1 with TRBJ1-4, with a possible D match to TRBD1 (5 bases). The CDR3 has 15 amino acids. With 8 bases removed from V and 8 bases from J, the gap between germline ends came to 21 bases. Germline CDR1 reads MNHNS; CDR2 reads SASEGT. The CDR3 loop is CASQQDFRGNEKLFF. In DNA, the CDR3 is TGTGCCAGCCAACAGGACTTTCGGGGAAACGAAAAACTGTTTTTT.

There are a few counts of this clonotype. CDR3 protein: CSASPPRLDNSPLHF. DNA of the CDR3: TGCAGTGCTAGCCCTCCGAGGCTAGATAATTCACCCCTCCACTTT. The chain couples TRBV20-1 to TRBJ1-6; D call uncertain. The ends were cut back, 3 bases at V and 5 bases at J, with 14 bases in the middle. This CDR3 contains 15 residues. The germline CDR1 and CDR2 sequences are DFQATT and SNEGSKA (reference sequence).

This clonotype occurred many times. The rearrangement uses TRBV10-3 and TRBJ2-3; possibly TRBD2 for D (6 bases). CDR1 ENHRY and CDR2 SYGVKD come from the germline V gene. Trimming took off 3 bases at V and 7 bases at J, with 14 bases between the two ends. CDR3 size: 14 residues. The CDR3 spells CAISERLDGHTQYF. In DNA form, the CDR3 reads TGTGCCATCAGTGAACGACTAGATGGGCATACGCAGTATTTT.

The sample holds many counts of this clonotype. The chain combines TRBV20-1 with TRBJ1-5; 8 nucleotides line up with TRBD1. Germline V lookup: CDR1 DFQATT, CDR2 SNEGSKA (reference sequence). The length of the CDR3 is 14 residues. V lost 1 base, J lost 4 bases, and 3 bases stayed unmatched. Here the CDR3 reads CSARAGGRNQPQHF. The CDR3 coding sequence is TGCAGTGCTAGAGCAGGGGGCAGGAATCAGCCCCAGCATTTT.

The CDR3 reads CASSLVIDYGYTF. CDR3 coding DNA: TGTGCCAGCAGCTTGGTGATAGACTATGGCTACACCTTC. The rearrangement uses TRBV5-6 and TRBJ1-2; unclear D gene. V lost 0 bases and J 3 bases, leaving 6 bases between the germline ends. Germline lookup yields CDR1 SGHDT and CDR2 YYEEEE. This CDR3 is built from 13 residues.

The genes are TRBV29-1 and TRBJ2-5; 7 nucleotides align to TRBD1. Per germline, CDR1 SQVTM and CDR2 ANQGSEA. The CDR3 loop spans 12 amino acids. V was clipped by 5 bases and J by 7 bases; unmatched bases: 7. The CDR3 DNA reads as TGCAGCGTTCGACAGGGCAGGTGGACCCAGTACTTC. This sequence encodes CSVRQGRWTQYF.